This paragraph covers one T cell receptor beta chain sequence. The antigen is undetermined. MiXCR, run by TCRdb on the 5' RACE reads, gives a single entry per CDR3 protein. Here the sample spans hundreds of thousands of distinct CDR3 sequences, around 20% being singletons. These data are taken from a study of identical twins. General study findings and limits: Where out-of-frame alpha sequences were twin-shared, they showed excess low generation probability. Fewer insertions marked abundant cord blood beta clonotypes; young adult naive trended weakly, memory not at all.

Germline assignment: CDR1 MGHRA and CDR2 YSYEKL. Deletions cut 0 bases from V and 1 base from J, with 17 bases between. The CDR3 has 18 amino acids. These data are also associated with another study on T cells expressing NK-cell markers. According to that study: According to the study, TCR beta repertoires originated from sorted CD3+CD56+NKG2C+, CD3+CD56+NKG2C- and CD3+CD56-NKG2C+ T cells. What restricted sorting to alpha-beta TCR T cells in several experiments was an anti-gamma-delta TCR antibody.

The gene calls are TRBV4-1 and TRBJ2-3; D unresolved. Sequenced material: PBMCs. This clonotype was sampled from a woman between 18 and 29 years old in good health. The CDR3 protein is CASSQESPLAGGTDTQYF. The CDR3 DNA reads TGCGCCAGCAGCCAAGAATCTCCCCTGGCAGGTGGCACAGATACGCAGTATTTT.